The clone carrying this T cell receptor (beta chain) was seen once. The target antigen is unknown. After removal of 2 bases from V and 5 bases from J, the junction contained 7 bases not matched to a gene. CDR1 and CDR2 from the germline V gene are GTSNPN and SVGIG (reference sequence). The CDR3 length is 15 residues. This sample stems from a study of T cell repertoires in cytomegalovirus infection. At the level of the study: The authors relied on CMV epitopes, both recently identified HLA-C-restricted and well-studied HLA-B-restricted.

Each CDR3 protein is one row after TCRdb ran MiXCR on the reads. The sample records about half a million distinct CDR3 sequences, 33% being singletons. Overall study results and limits: CMV carriers having the relevant HLA were flagged by cumulative public TCR beta family frequency. Dominating the ex vivo response were HLA-C-restricted CMV-specific TCR beta clonotypes.

This sample comprised cultured PBMCs, obtained from culture after CMV antigen stimulation. The receptor's source is a human donor in good health (CMV status not recorded). Some clones in this sample may be carry-over from other donors' samples. V and J are TRBV30 and TRBJ2-1; 9 bases agree with TRBD2. The CDR3 here is CAWSTGTSPNNEQFF. The DNA for the CDR3 is TGTGCCTGGAGTACCGGGACTAGCCCCAACAATGAGCAGTTCTTC.